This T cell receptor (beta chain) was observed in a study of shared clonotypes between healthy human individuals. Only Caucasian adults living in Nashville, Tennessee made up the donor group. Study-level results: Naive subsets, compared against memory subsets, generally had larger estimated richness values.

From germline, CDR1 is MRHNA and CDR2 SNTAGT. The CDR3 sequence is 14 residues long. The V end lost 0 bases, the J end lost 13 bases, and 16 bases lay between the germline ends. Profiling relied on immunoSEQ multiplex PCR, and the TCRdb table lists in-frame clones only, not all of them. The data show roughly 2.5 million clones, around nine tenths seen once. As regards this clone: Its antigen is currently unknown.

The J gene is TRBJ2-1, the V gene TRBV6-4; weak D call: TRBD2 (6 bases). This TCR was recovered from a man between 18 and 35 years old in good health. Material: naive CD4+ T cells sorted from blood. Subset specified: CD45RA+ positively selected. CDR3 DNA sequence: TGTGCCAGCAGTGACTCGCCACTTTGGGGGGTTCAGTTCTTC. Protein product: CASSDSPLWGVQFF.